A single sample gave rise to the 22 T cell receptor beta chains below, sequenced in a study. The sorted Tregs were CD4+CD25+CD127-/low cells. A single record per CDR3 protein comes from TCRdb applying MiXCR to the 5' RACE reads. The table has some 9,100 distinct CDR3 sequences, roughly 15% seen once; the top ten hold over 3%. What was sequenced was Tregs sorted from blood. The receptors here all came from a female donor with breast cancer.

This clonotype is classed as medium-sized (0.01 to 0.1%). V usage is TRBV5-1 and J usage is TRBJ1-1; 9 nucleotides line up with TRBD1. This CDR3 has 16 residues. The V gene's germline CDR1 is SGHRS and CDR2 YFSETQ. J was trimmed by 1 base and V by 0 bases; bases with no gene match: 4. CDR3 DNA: TGCGCCAGCAGCTTGGACAGGGGGCCTGGGAACACTGAAGCTTTCTTT. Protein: CASSLDRGPGNTEAFF.

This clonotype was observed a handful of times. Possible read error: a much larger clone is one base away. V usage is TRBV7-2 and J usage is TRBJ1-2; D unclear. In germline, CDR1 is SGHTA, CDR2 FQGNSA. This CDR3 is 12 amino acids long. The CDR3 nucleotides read TGTGCCAGCAGCCCCGATAACGATGGCTACACCTTC. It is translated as CASSPDNDGYTF.

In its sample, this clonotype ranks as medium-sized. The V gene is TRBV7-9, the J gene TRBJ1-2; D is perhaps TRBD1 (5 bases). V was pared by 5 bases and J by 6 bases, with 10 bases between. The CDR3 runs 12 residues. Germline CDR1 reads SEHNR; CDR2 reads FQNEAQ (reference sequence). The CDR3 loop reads CASSPGEDGYTF. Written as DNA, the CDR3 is TGTGCCAGCAGCCCGGGGGAGGATGGCTACACCTTC. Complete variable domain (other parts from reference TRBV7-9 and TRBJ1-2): DTGVSQNPRHKITKRGQNVTFRCDPISEHNRLYWYRQTLGQGPEFLTYFQNEAQLEKSRLLSDRFSAERPKGSFSTLEIQRTEQGDSAMYLCASSPGEDGYTFGSGTRLTVV.

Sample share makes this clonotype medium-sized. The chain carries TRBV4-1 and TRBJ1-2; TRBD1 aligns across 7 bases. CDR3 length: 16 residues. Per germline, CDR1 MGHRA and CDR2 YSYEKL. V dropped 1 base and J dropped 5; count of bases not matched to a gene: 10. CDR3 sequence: CASSQVPTGTMYGYTF. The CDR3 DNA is TGCGCCAGCAGCCAAGTCCCGACAGGGACCATGTATGGCTACACCTTC.

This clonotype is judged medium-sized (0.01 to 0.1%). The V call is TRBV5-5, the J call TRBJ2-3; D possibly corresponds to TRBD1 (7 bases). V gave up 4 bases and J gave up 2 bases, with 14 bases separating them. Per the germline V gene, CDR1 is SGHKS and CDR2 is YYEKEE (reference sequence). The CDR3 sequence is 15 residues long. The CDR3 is CASSPTGRDTDTQYF. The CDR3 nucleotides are TGTGCCAGCAGCCCGACAGGGCGGGACACAGATACGCAGTATTTT.

The CDR3 protein is CASSVGSGGRWDEQFF. CDR3 DNA: TGTGCCAGCAGCGTAGGTAGCGGGGGCCGCTGGGATGAGCAGTTCTTC. The gene calls are TRBV11-3 and TRBJ2-1, with 9 bases fitting TRBD2. Germline values: CDR1 SGHNT, CDR2 YENEEA. The CDR3 runs to 16 residues. V was pared by 5 bases and J by 8 bases, with 13 bases of the junction left unmatched.

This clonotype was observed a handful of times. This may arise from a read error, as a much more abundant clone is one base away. The CDR3 nucleotides read TGTGCCAGCAGCAGTGGGACGGGGCAGTTCTTC. Amino acid sequence: CASSSGTGQFF. The chain has TRBV7-6 and TRBJ2-1, with D perhaps assigned TRBD1 or TRBD2 (5 bases each). CDR1 is SGHVS and CDR2 is FNYEAQ in the germline V gene. V shed 5 bases and J shed 12 bases, with 11 bases lying between them. The CDR3 is 11 amino acids. The entire variable domain, with the rest obtained from reference TRBV7-6 and TRBJ2-1, is as follows: GAGVSQSPRYKVTKRGQDVALRCDPISGHVSLYWYRQALGQGPEFLTYFNYEAQQDKSGLPNDRFSAERPEGSISTLTIQRTEQRDSAMYRCASSSGTGQFFGPGTRLTVL.

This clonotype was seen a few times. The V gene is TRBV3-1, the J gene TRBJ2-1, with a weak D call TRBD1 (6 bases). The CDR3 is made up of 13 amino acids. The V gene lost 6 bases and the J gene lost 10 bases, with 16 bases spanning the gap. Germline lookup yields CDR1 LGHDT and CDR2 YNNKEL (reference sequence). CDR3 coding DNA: TGTGCCAGCAGTCGGATAGTTACAGGGGAGCAGTTCTTC. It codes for CASSRIVTGEQFF.

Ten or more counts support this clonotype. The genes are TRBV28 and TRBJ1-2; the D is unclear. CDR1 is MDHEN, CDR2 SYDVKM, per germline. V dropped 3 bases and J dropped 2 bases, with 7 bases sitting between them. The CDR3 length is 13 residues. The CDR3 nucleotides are TGTGCCAGCAGTTTTTCCCTCAACTATGGCTACACCTTC. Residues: CASSFSLNYGYTF.

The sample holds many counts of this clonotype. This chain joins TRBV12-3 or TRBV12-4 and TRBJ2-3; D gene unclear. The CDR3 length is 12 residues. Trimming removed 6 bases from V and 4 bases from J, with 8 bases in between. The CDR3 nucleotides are TGTGCCAGCAGCCTAATGTCAGATACGCAGTATTTT. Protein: CASSLMSDTQYF.

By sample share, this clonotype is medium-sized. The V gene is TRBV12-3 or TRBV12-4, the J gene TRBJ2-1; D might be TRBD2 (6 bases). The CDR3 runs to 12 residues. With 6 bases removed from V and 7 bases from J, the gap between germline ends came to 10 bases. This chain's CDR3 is CASSRTKNEQFF. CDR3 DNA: TGTGCCAGCAGCCGGACTAAAAATGAGCAGTTCTTC.

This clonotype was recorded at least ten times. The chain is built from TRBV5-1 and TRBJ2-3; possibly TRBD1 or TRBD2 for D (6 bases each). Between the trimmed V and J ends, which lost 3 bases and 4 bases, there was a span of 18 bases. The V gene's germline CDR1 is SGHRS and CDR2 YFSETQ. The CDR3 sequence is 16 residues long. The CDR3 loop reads CASSWTGARGADTQYF. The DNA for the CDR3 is TGCGCCAGCAGCTGGACCGGAGCGAGGGGGGCAGATACGCAGTATTTT. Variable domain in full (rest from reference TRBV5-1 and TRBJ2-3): KAGVTQTPRYLIKTRGQQVTLSCSPISGHRSVSWYQQTPGQGLQFLFEYFSETQRNKGNFPGRFSGRQFSNSRSEMNVSTLELGDSALYLCASSWTGARGADTQYFGPGTRLTVL.

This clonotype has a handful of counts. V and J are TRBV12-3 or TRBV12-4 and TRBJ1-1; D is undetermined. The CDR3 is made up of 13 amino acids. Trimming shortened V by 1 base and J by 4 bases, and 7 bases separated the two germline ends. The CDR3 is CASSLGAGTEAFF. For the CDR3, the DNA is TGTGCCAGCAGTTTAGGGGCTGGCACTGAAGCTTTCTTT.

In nucleotides, the CDR3 is TGTGCCAGCAGCCTCAGCAGGTCGACAGATACGCAGTATTTT. It codes for CASSLSRSTDTQYF. The V and J genes are TRBV7-2 and TRBJ2-3, with unresolved D. There are 14 residues in the CDR3. Germline-derived CDR1 and CDR2 are SGHTA and FQGNSA. The V gene lost 5 bases and the J gene lost 3 bases, with 12 bases spanning the gap.

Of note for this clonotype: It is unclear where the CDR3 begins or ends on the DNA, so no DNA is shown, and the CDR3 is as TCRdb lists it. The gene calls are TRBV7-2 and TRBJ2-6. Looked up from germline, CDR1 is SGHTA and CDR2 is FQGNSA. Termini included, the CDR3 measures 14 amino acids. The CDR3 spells CASSVGSGANVLTF.

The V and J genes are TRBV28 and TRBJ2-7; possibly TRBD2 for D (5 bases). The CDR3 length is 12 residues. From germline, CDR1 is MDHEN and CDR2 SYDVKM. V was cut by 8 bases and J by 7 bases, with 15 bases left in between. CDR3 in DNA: TGTGCCAGCCAAGATGGACTGAGAGAGCAGTACTTC. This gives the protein CASQDGLREQYF.

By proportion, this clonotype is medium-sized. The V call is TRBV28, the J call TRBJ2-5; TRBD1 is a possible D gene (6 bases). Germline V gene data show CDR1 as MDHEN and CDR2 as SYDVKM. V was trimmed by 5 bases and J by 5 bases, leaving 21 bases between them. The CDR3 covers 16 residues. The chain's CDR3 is CASSRSRDKPSETQYF. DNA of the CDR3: TGTGCCAGCAGTCGGTCCCGGGACAAACCCTCGGAGACCCAGTACTTC.

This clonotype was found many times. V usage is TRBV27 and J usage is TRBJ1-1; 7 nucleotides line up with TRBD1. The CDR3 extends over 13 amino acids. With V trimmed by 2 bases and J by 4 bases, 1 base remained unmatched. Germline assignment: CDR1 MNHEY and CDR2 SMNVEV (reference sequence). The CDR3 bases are TGTGCCAGCAGTTTAAACAGGGGCACTGAAGCTTTCTTT. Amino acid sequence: CASSLNRGTEAFF.

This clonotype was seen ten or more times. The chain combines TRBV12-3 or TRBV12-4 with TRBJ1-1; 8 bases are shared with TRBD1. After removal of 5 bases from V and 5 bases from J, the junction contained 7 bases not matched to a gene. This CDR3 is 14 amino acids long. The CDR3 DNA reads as TGTGCCAGCAGTCCAAGGACAGGGCTGACTGAAGCTTTCTTT. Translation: CASSPRTGLTEAFF.

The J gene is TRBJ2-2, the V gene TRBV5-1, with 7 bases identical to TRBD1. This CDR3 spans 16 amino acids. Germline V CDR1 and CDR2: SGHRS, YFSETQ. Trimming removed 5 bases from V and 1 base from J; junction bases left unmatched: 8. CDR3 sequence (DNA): TGCGCCAGCAGGGAACCGGGACAGATGAACACCGGGGAGCTGTTTTTT. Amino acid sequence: CASREPGQMNTGELFF.

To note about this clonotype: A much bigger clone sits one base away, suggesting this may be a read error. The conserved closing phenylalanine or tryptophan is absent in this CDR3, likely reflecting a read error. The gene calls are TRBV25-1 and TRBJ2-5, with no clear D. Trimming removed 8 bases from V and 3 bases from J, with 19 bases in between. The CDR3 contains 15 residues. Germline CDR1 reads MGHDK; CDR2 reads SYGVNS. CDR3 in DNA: TGTGCCAGCCAAGCCCTGGACCCTACAGAAGAGACCCAGTACCTC. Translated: CASQALDPTEETQYL.

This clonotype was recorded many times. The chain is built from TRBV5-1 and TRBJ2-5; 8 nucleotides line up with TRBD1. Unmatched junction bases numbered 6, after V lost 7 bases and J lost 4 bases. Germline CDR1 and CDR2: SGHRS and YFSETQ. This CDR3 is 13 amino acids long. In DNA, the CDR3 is TGCGCCAGCTATCAGGGGGCTGGAGAGACCCAGTACTTC. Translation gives CASYQGAGETQYF.